These 21 T cell receptor beta chains were all obtained from the same sample, sequenced in a study of human T cells and chemical hapten exposure. Described time point: pre-sensitization, week 0. Treatment indicated: therapeutic diphenylcyclopropenone sensitization with weekly scalp DPC. Each CDR3 protein gets one entry after TCRdb re-called the RACE reads with MiXCR. The top ten hold about 8.9% of the sample, which has 52,000 or so distinct CDR3 sequences, 8% to 10% seen once. The sample consisted of whole blood, taken in connection with sensitization to the hapten diphenylcyclopropenone (DPC). Receptor source: a man aged 35 to 55 with alopecia areata. Some clones in this sample may be carry-over from other donors' samples.

This clonotype was counted at least ten times. The rearrangement joins TRBV25-1 to TRBJ2-3; 13 positions match TRBD2. Looked up from germline, CDR1 is MGHDK and CDR2 is SYGVNS. Trimming removed 6 bases from V and 3 bases from J; junction bases left unmatched: 6. CDR3 length equals 16 residues. The CDR3: CASRRTSGSGTDTQYF. DNA for the CDR3: TGTGCCAGCAGAAGGACTAGCGGGAGTGGAACAGATACGCAGTATTTT.

This chain connects TRBV10-3 to TRBJ2-2; a weak D match, TRBD2 (5 bases). CDR3 length: 12 residues. CDR1 is ENHRY and CDR2 is SYGVKD in the germline V gene. Trimming removed 6 bases at V and 7 bases at J, with 9 bases between. DNA of the CDR3: TGTGCCATCAGCCCCAGCGGCGGGGAGCTGTTTTTT. Translating it yields CAISPSGGELFF.

There are many counts of this clonotype. The genes are TRBV15 and TRBJ2-3; D not certain. V gave up 1 base and J gave up 3 bases, with 8 bases separating them. Per germline, CDR1 LNHNV and CDR2 YYDKDF (reference sequence). The CDR3 has 14 amino acids. For the CDR3, the DNA is TGTGCCACCAGCAGAGGGACCCGTACAGATACGCAGTATTTT. Translation gives CATSRGTRTDTQYF.

Only a few counts were recorded for this clonotype. The V and J genes are TRBV5-4 and TRBJ2-1, with D perhaps assigned TRBD1 or TRBD2 (5 bases each). The CDR3 is 16 residues long. V gave up 4 bases and J gave up 1 base, with 15 bases separating them. CDR1 and CDR2 from the germline V gene are SGHNT and YYREEE (reference sequence). CDR3 in DNA: TGTGCCAGCAGCCCGGGGACCATTCCTTCCTACAATGAGCAGTTCTTC. It codes for CASSPGTIPSYNEQFF. Variable domain in full (rest from reference TRBV5-4 and TRBJ2-1): ETGVTQSPTHLIKTRGQQVTLRCSSQSGHNTVSWYQQALGQGPQFIFQYYREEENGRGNFPPRFSGLQFPNYSSELNVNALELDDSALYLCASSPGTIPSYNEQFFGPGTRLTVL.

This clonotype was seen only a few times. CDR3 DNA sequence: TGTGCCAGCAGTTGGGACCAGGGGGCGCTTACAGATACGCAGTATTTT. This translates into CASSWDQGALTDTQYF. The chain couples TRBV11-2 to TRBJ2-3, with 8 nucleotides matching TRBD1. With V trimmed by 6 bases and J by 3 bases, 11 bases remained unmatched. This CDR3 is 16 amino acids long. Germline lookup yields CDR1 SGHAT and CDR2 FQNNGV.

This clonotype was recorded once. This likely comes from a read error, as the CDR3 has no conserved phenylalanine or tryptophan at its end. This chain uses TRBV20-1 with TRBJ2-1; 8 nucleotides agree with TRBD2. Germline CDR1 reads DFQATT; CDR2 reads SNEGSKA (reference sequence). This CDR3 is built from 14 residues. The trim removed 3 bases at V and 4 bases at J, leaving 5 bases unmatched. CDR3 in DNA: TGCAGTGCTAGGGTTAGCGGGGTTTACAATGAGCAGTTCATC. Translated, it gives CSARVSGVYNEQFI.

The gene calls are TRBV24-1 and TRBJ2-1; D possibly corresponds to TRBD2 (6 bases). The V end lost 6 bases, the J end lost 0 bases, and 11 bases lay between the germline ends. Germline CDR1 KGHDR, CDR2 SFDVKD. The CDR3 is 15 residues long. CDR3 protein: CATSSHGSSYNEQFF. The CDR3 DNA sequence: TGTGCCACCAGTTCTCACGGGAGCTCCTACAATGAGCAGTTCTTC.

This clonotype was seen a handful of times. The J gene is TRBJ1-2, the V gene TRBV20-1; no clear D gene. The germline V gene encodes CDR1 DFQATT and CDR2 SNEGSKA (reference sequence). Trimming took off 2 bases at V and 3 bases at J, with 10 bases between the two ends. The CDR3 is 13 residues long. CDR3 sequence reads: CSARKDTDYGYTF. CDR3 bases: TGCAGTGCTAGAAAAGACACCGACTATGGCTACACCTTC.

The V gene is TRBV28, the J gene TRBJ1-1; tentative D call: TRBD1 (6 bases). V was clipped by 7 bases and J by 1 base, with 10 bases between them. CDR3 length: 13 residues. Germline V lookup: CDR1 MDHEN, CDR2 SYDVKM. The CDR3 bases are TGTGCCAGCACCCAAGGGGGGAACACTGAAGCTTTCTTT. Translation gives CASTQGGNTEAFF.

A few counts support this clonotype. The chain combines TRBV28 with TRBJ1-1; D possibly corresponds to TRBD1 (6 bases). Germline values: CDR1 MDHEN, CDR2 SYDVKM. The CDR3 is 13 amino acids. Trimming took off 2 bases at V and 5 bases at J, with 9 bases between the two ends. The CDR3 region is CASSLRRGTEAFF. In DNA, the CDR3 is TGTGCCAGCAGTTTACGGAGGGGGACTGAAGCTTTCTTT.

This clonotype has just a few counts. The V gene is TRBV7-9, the J gene TRBJ1-5; D is unresolved. Germline lookup yields CDR1 SEHNR and CDR2 FQNEAQ (reference sequence). Trimming cost V 5 bases and J 5 bases, with 7 bases left between them. The CDR3 contains 12 residues. The CDR3 is CASSKDDQPQHF. CDR3 nucleotide sequence: TGTGCCAGCAGCAAAGATGATCAGCCCCAGCATTTT.

This clonotype was seen a few times. This chain links TRBV7-2 with TRBJ1-1; D is undetermined. The CDR3 has 12 residues. Germline values: CDR1 SGHTA, CDR2 FQGNSA. Trimming took 4 bases from V and 4 from J, leaving 7 bases between them. CDR3 region: CASSWKGTEAFF. DNA of the CDR3: TGTGCCAGCAGCTGGAAAGGCACTGAAGCTTTCTTT.

V gene TRBV7-7 combines with J gene TRBJ2-2; a possible D gene is TRBD1 (6 bases). V lost 5 bases and J 5 bases, leaving 6 bases between the germline ends. The CDR3 contains 12 residues. The germline gives CDR1 SSHAT, CDR2 FNYEAQ (reference sequence). The CDR3 spells CASSQGTGELFF. The CDR3 bases are TGTGCCAGCAGCCAGGGGACCGGGGAGCTGTTTTTT.

This clonotype occurred many times. The chain recombines TRBV7-9 with TRBJ2-1; 10 nucleotides align to TRBD2. This CDR3 comprises 15 residues. The germline CDR1 and CDR2 sequences are SEHNR and FQNEAQ (reference sequence). Germline trimming cut 2 bases from V and 3 bases from J; bases unmatched to any gene: 1. CDR3 protein: CASSLSGRGYNEQFF. In DNA, the CDR3 is TGTGCCAGCAGCTTAAGCGGGAGGGGCTACAATGAGCAGTTCTTC.

The chain links TRBV28 to TRBJ1-2; TRBD1 is a possible D gene (5 bases). There are 13 residues in the CDR3. Germline V gene lookup returns CDR1 MDHEN and CDR2 SYDVKM. V lost 5 bases and J lost 4, with 11 bases in between. The CDR3 DNA sequence: TGTGCCAGCAGTCTCAGGGTCAGCTATGGCTACACCTTC. Translating gives CASSLRVSYGYTF.

A few counts support this clonotype. V gene TRBV27 combines with J gene TRBJ1-1; D is possibly TRBD1 (6 bases). The CDR3 spans 14 residues. Germline V gene sequence: CDR1 MNHEY, CDR2 SMNVEV (reference sequence). The V end lost 3 bases, the J end lost 1 base, and 9 bases lay between the germline ends. The CDR3 nucleotides are TGTGCCAGCAGTTTCCAGGGGCCGAACACTGAAGCTTTCTTT. Protein sequence: CASSFQGPNTEAFF.

This clonotype was counted only a few times. The chain employs TRBV18 and TRBJ2-5, with D unresolved. V lost 0 bases to trimming and J lost 6 bases, with 14 bases between them. The CDR3 is 15 amino acids. Germline V gives CDR1 KGHSH, CDR2 LQKENI. The CDR3 DNA is TGTGCCAGCTCACCACCGAGACCTACCGAAAAGACCCAGTACTTC. Translating it yields CASSPPRPTEKTQYF.

Of note for this clonotype: Since a much larger clone is just one base distant, this may be a read error. The CDR3 region is CASSRQGTENTIYF. The CDR3 bases are TGTGCCAGCAGTCGACAGGGGACTGAAAACACCATATATTTT. The chain combines TRBV28 with TRBJ1-3; 8 bases agree with TRBD1. CDR3 length: 14 residues. V lost 5 bases, J lost 6 bases, and 6 bases stayed unmatched. Per germline, CDR1 MDHEN and CDR2 SYDVKM.

This clonotype was detected a few times. The chain couples TRBV20-1 to TRBJ2-1; no definite D call. V lost 3 bases and J lost 5, with 17 bases in between. The CDR3 runs 15 residues. Germline CDR1 is DFQATT and CDR2 is SNEGSKA (reference sequence). The chain's CDR3 is CSASTPSRRDNEQFF. CDR3 nucleotide sequence: TGCAGTGCTAGTACGCCCAGCAGAAGGGACAATGAGCAGTTCTTC.

This clonotype was seen only a few times. The V gene is TRBV24-1, the J gene TRBJ2-7; 7 bases match TRBD1. CDR1 KGHDR and CDR2 SFDVKD come from the germline V gene. The CDR3 is 15 residues long. The junction had 7 bases not matched to a gene; V was cut back by 2 bases and J by 4 bases. The CDR3 DNA reads TGTGCCACCAGTGATTCCCTCGGGACAGCTTACGAGCAGTACTTC. It codes for CATSDSLGTAYEQYF.

V and J are TRBV7-2 and TRBJ2-1; a weak D match, TRBD2 (7 bases). CDR1 SGHTA and CDR2 FQGNSA come from the germline V gene. V lost 5 bases and J 5 bases, leaving 19 bases between the germline ends. The CDR3 has 16 residues. The CDR3 loop reads CASSPWVARGHNEQFF. CDR3 nucleotide sequence: TGTGCCAGCAGCCCATGGGTTGCGCGGGGGCACAATGAGCAGTTCTTC.